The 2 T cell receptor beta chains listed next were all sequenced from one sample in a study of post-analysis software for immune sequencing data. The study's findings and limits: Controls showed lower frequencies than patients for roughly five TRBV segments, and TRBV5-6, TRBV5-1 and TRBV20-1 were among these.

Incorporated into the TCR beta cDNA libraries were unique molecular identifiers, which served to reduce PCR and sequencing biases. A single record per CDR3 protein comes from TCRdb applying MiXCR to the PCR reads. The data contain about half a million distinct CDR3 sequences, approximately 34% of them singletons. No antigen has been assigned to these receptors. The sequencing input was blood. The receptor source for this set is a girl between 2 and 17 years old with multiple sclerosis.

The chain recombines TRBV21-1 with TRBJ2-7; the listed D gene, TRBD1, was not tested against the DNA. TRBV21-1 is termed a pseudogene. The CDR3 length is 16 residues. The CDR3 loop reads CASSTEQGRFSYEQYF. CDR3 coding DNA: TGTGCCAGCAGTACAGAACAGGGGCGTTTCTCCTACGAGCAGTACTTC.

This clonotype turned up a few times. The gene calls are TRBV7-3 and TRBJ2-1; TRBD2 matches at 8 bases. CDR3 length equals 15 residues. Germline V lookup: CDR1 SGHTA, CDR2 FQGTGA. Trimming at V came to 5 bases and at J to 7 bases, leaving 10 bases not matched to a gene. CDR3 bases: TGTGCCAGCAGCGCCAATCTCGGGGGGGCGAATGAGCAGTTCTTC. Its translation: CASSANLGGANEQFF.